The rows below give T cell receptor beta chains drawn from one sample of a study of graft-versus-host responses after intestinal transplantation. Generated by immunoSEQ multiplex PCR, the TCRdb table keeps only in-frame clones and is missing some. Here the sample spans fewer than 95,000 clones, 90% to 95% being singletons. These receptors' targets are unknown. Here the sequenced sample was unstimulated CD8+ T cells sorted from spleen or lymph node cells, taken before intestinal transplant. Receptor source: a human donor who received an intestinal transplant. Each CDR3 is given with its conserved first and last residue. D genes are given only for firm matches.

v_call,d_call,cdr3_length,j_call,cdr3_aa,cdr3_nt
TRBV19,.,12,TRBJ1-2,CASNDFHYGYTF,TGTGCCAGTAATGACTTTCACTATGGCTACACCTTC
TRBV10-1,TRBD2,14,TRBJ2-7,CASSGGGRSYEQYF,TGCGCCAGCAGTGGCGGCGGGAGGTCGTACGAGCAGTACTTC
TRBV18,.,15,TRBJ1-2,CASSPTGTWDYGYTF,TGTGCCAGCTCACCAACAGGAACTTGGGACTATGGCTACACCTTC
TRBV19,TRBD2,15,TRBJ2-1,CASSMGGSSYNEQFF,TGTGCCAGTAGTATGGGCGGGAGCTCCTACAATGAGCAGTTCTTC
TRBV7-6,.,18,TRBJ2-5,CASSLALPGLGIQETQYF,TGTGCCAGCAGCTTAGCGCTTCCGGGACTTGGAATCCAAGAGACCCAGTACTTC
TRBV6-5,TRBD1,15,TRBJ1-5,CASSYSQGENQPQHF,TGTGCCAGCAGTTACTCTCAGGGGGAAAATCAGCCCCAGCATTTT
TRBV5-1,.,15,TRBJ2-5,CASSLGGGSLETQYF,TGCGCCAGCAGCTTGGGCGGGGGCAGTTTGGAGACCCAGTACTTC
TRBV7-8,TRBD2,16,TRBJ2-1,CASSPWPSGGADEQFF,TGTGCCAGCAGCCCGTGGCCTAGCGGGGGGGCAGATGAGCAGTTCTTC
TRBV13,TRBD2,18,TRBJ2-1,CASRPWGVVAGGNNEQFF,TGTGCCAGCAGGCCCTGGGGTGTCGTAGCGGGGGGGAACAATGAGCAGTTCTTC
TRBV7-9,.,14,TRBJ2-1,CASSSQENYNEQFF,TGTGCCAGCAGCTCCCAGGAAAACTACAATGAGCAGTTCTTC